This entry concerns a single TCR beta chain. The data derive from a study of CD8 T cells in Susac syndrome. When the RNA was reverse transcribed, random hexamers were used with an input of about 0.5 to 1 ug. TCRdb recomputed calls from the immunoSEQ multiplex PCR reads with MiXCR, one row per CDR3 protein. The sample lists 300,000 or so distinct CDR3 sequences, about 91% seen once, with 0.065% in the top ten. CDR1 LNHDA and CDR2 SQIVND come from the germline V gene (reference sequence). Trimming took off 5 bases at V and 1 base at J, with 11 bases between the two ends. CDR3 length: 14 residues. The sequence was obtained from a human donor with multiple sclerosis. The sample consisted of CD4+ T cells from PBMCs. The chain links TRBV19 to TRBJ1-1; D possibly corresponds to TRBD1 (5 bases). The CDR3 sequence is CASSRGEANTEAFF. The DNA for the CDR3 is TGTGCCAGTAGTCGAGGGGAGGCGAACACTGAAGCTTTCTTT. The full variable domain, completed using reference TRBV19 and TRBJ1-1, is DGGITQSPKYLFRKEGQNVTLSCEQNLNHDAMYWYRQDPGQGLRLIYYSQIVNDFQKGDIAEGYSVSREKKESFPLTVTSAQKNPTAFYLCASSRGEANTEAFFGQGTRLTVV.